The 31 T cell receptor beta chains listed next were all sequenced from one sample in a study of low-dose radiotherapy and immunotherapy resistance in tumors. Covering alpha and beta chains, TRAV- and TRBV-specific primers were used for the first-strand cDNA. Using a constant-region primer together with a V-primer adapter, TCRs were subjected to 15 to 20 PCR cycles of amplification. TCRdb processed the reads anew with MiXCR; each CDR3 protein has one entry. Found here are 35,000 to 45,000 distinct CDR3 sequences, 30% to 35% of them singletons; the top ten hold 3.7%. Time point meaning: before trial treatment. The input for sequencing was PBMCs, taken before treatment. These TCRs come from a male donor with gallbladder cancer.

This clonotype was seen repeatedly, ten times or more. The genes are TRBV3-1 and TRBJ2-2, with no clear D. The CDR3 totals 14 residues. CDR1 and CDR2 (germline): LGHDT, YNNKEL (reference sequence). V dropped 4 bases and J dropped 3 bases, with 9 bases sitting between them. The CDR3 DNA sequence: TGTGCCAGCAGCCCCTGGACGGACACCGGGGAGCTGTTTTTT. This gives the protein CASSPWTDTGELFF.

This clonotype was detected ten times or more. This rearrangement joins TRBV3-1 to TRBJ2-2; 9 positions match TRBD2. Germline assignment: CDR1 LGHDT and CDR2 YNNKEL (reference sequence). The CDR3 length is 18 residues. The ends lost 0 bases at V and 7 bases at J; junction bases unmatched: 12. CDR3 sequence reads: CASSQDPVVAGVHGELFF. In nucleotides, the CDR3 is TGTGCCAGCAGCCAAGATCCTGTGGTAGCGGGAGTTCACGGGGAGCTGTTTTTT.

J is TRBJ2-1 and V is TRBV2; D is perhaps TRBD1 (5 bases). Trimming cost V 1 base and J 8 bases, with 15 bases left between them. The germline V gene has CDR1 SNHLY and CDR2 FYNNEI. CDR3 size: 15 residues. The CDR3: CASSEERGQAYEQFF. CDR3 in DNA: TGTGCCAGCAGTGAAGAAAGGGGCCAAGCCTATGAGCAGTTCTTC.

This clonotype showed up many times. J is TRBJ1-6 and V is TRBV2; possibly TRBD1 for D (5 bases). CDR3 length equals 15 residues. Trimming stripped 4 bases from V and 0 bases from J, with 7 bases between. The germline V gene encodes CDR1 SNHLY and CDR2 FYNNEI. CDR3 coding DNA: TGTGCCAGCAGTGCAGGGAGCTCCTATAATTCACCCCTCCACTTT. Amino acid sequence: CASSAGSSYNSPLHF.

This clonotype has more than one count but fewer than ten. The chain joins TRBV5-5 to TRBJ2-5; D ambiguous. Germline values: CDR1 SGHKS, CDR2 YYEKEE (reference sequence). The CDR3 loop spans 12 amino acids. Trimming took 0 bases from V and 8 from J, leaving 8 bases between them. In nucleotides, the CDR3 is TGTGCCAGCAGCTTGGAAGGAGTAACCCAGTACTTC. Translating gives CASSLEGVTQYF.

For this clonotype: With a far larger clone one base away, a read error is the likely cause. V usage is TRBV9 and J usage is TRBJ2-1; the D call may be TRBD1 or TRBD2 (6 bases each). The CDR3 runs to 15 residues. Germline loops: CDR1 SGDLS, CDR2 YYNGEE. This CDR3 is CVSSARGLGYNEQFF. CDR3 DNA: TGTGTCAGCAGCGCCCGGGGGCTGGGTTACAATGAGCAGTTCTTC. Based on the CDR3 plus reference TRBV9 and TRBJ2-1, the full variable domain is DSGVTQTPKHLITATGQRVTLRCSPRSGDLSVYWYQQSLDQGLQFLIQYYNGEERAKGNILERFSAQQFPDLHSELNLSSLELGDSALYFCVSSARGLGYNEQFFGPGTRLTVL.

V and J are TRBV7-8 and TRBJ2-1, with TRBD1 matching 9 bases. Germline-derived CDR1 and CDR2 are SGHVS and FQNEAQ. V shed 5 bases, J shed 9 bases, and the junction held 2 bases outside the gene matches. The CDR3 consists of 12 residues. The CDR3 spells CASSRQGGEQFF. As DNA, the CDR3 is TGTGCCAGCAGCAGACAGGGGGGTGAGCAGTTCTTC.

The chain is built from TRBV4-3 and TRBJ1-1; 7 nucleotides agree with TRBD1. This CDR3 has 15 amino acids. The trim removed 4 bases at V and 6 bases at J, leaving 11 bases unmatched. Germline values: CDR1 LGHNA, CDR2 YSLEER. CDR3 DNA sequence: TGCGCCAGCAGCCCAGAGGAAACAGGGGTTGCTGAAGCTTTCTTT. Amino acids: CASSPEETGVAEAFF.

This clonotype was seen many times. This chain joins TRBV6-2 or TRBV6-3 and TRBJ1-5, with 9 bases identical to TRBD1. V lost 6 bases, J lost 3 bases, and 9 bases stayed unmatched. CDR3 size: 16 residues. Germline CDR1 MNHEY, CDR2 SVGEGT. CDR3 in amino acids: CASREGQGRTNQPQHF. Here the CDR3 DNA reads TGTGCCAGCAGAGAAGGACAGGGGAGGACCAATCAGCCCCAGCATTTT.

The chain has TRBV3-1 and TRBJ2-3; D gene uncertain. The length of the CDR3 is 15 residues. Germline V gives CDR1 LGHDT, CDR2 YNNKEL (reference sequence). Trimming left V 1 base short and J 2 bases short, with 10 bases between. The CDR3: CASSQGPHNTDTQYF. DNA for the CDR3: TGTGCCAGCAGCCAAGGGCCCCACAACACAGATACGCAGTATTTT.

The gene calls are TRBV2 and TRBJ1-2, with D perhaps matching TRBD1 (5 bases). V was pared by 6 bases and J by 4 bases, with 12 bases between. Germline CDR1 SNHLY, CDR2 FYNNEI. The CDR3 is 13 residues long. CDR3 amino acids: CASRQDNLYGYTF. The CDR3 nucleotides are TGTGCCAGCAGACAGGACAACCTCTATGGCTACACCTTC. Drawing the rest from reference TRBV2 and TRBJ1-2, the complete variable domain is EPEVTQTPSHQVTQMGQEVILRCVPISNHLYFYWYRQILGQKVEFLVSFYNNEISEKSEIFDDQFSVERPDGSNFTLKIRSTKLEDSAMYFCASRQDNLYGYTFGSGTRLTVV.

This clonotype rates as medium-sized (0.01 to 0.1%). The chain carries TRBV28 and TRBJ1-1; no clear D gene. V lost 5 bases and J 1 base, leaving 14 bases between the germline ends. The CDR3 spans 15 residues. Looked up from germline, CDR1 is MDHEN and CDR2 is SYDVKM. CDR3 bases: TGTGCCAGCAGTACTTACAAGGCGGCGAACACTGAAGCTTTCTTT. Translating it yields CASSTYKAANTEAFF.

In its sample, this clonotype was seen a few times. A far larger clone is off by one base, so a read error is likely. V and J are TRBV20-1 and TRBJ2-1; possible D gene TRBD2, 5 bases. Trimming removed 4 bases at V and 10 bases at J, with 20 bases between. From germline, CDR1 is DFQATT and CDR2 SNEGSKA (reference sequence). The CDR3 runs 14 residues. The CDR3 loop is CSATPSRVYGEQFF. The CDR3 bases are TGCAGTGCTACCCCTTCGAGGGTCTATGGCGAGCAGTTCTTC.

As regards this clonotype: A much larger clone differs by one base, so this may be a read error. This chain joins TRBV5-3 and TRBJ2-2, with TRBD2 as a possible D gene (5 bases). TRBV5-3 is assigned to the ORF class and has an uncertain function. CDR3 size: 11 residues. DNA of the CDR3: TGTGCCAGCAGACGAGACGGGGAGCTGGTTTTT. It is translated as CASRRDGELVF.

This clonotype has only one observation. Only one base separates this from a far larger clonotype, so it likely reflects a read error. The chain links TRBV2 to TRBJ2-5; TRBD2 matches 8 bases. V lost 6 bases, J lost 4 bases, and 13 bases stayed unmatched. This CDR3 has 16 residues. The germline V gene encodes CDR1 SNHLY and CDR2 FYNNEI. The CDR3 coding sequence is TGTGCCAGCAGCCTCGGGGGGGGAGGGCCGGGAGAGACCCAGTACTTC. Protein sequence: CASSLGGGGPGETQYF.

Comments on this clonotype: The likely explanation is a read error, given a far larger clone one base away. This chain joins TRBV7-4 and TRBJ1-4, with D unclear. V lost 5 bases and J lost 3, with 13 bases in between. The CDR3 is 15 amino acids. Per germline, CDR1 SGHVT and CDR2 SQSDAQ. CDR3 residues: CASSPLTSANEKLFF. CDR3 DNA: TGTGCCAGCAGCCCACTGACATCAGCTAATGAAAAACTGTTTTTT.

V gene TRBV5-1 combines with J gene TRBJ1-5; TRBD1 might be the D (5 bases). The CDR3 is 15 residues long. V lost 4 bases and J lost 7, with 18 bases in between. Germline assignment: CDR1 SGHRS and CDR2 YFSETQ. The CDR3 loop is CASSPAGGDGQPQHF. In DNA, the CDR3 is TGCGCCAGCAGCCCCGCGGGGGGGGACGGCCAGCCCCAGCATTTT.

The rearrangement links TRBV6-5 to TRBJ2-3; D might be TRBD1 or TRBD2, each matching 5 bases. V was cut by 1 base and J by 1 base, with 15 bases left in between. Germline V lookup: CDR1 MNHEY, CDR2 SVGAGI. The CDR3 sequence is 17 residues long. The CDR3 sequence is CASSYWRRAGGTDTQYF. The CDR3 DNA follows: TGTGCCAGCAGTTACTGGCGCAGGGCCGGGGGCACAGATACGCAGTATTTT.

In its sample, this clonotype was seen many times. The chain links TRBV30 to TRBJ2-7; D ambiguous. Per the germline V gene, CDR1 is GTSNPN and CDR2 is SVGIG (reference sequence). This CDR3 is built from 13 residues. Trimming removed 5 bases at V and 2 bases at J, with 13 bases between. As DNA, the CDR3 is TGTGCCTGGGCCCCTGATGGGGCCTACGAGCAGTACTTC. The encoded protein is CAWAPDGAYEQYF. Drawing the rest from reference TRBV30 and TRBJ2-7, the complete variable domain is SQTIHQWPATLVQPVGSPLSLECTVEGTSNPNLYWYRQAAGRGLQLLFYSVGIGQISSEVPQNLSASRPQDRQFILSSKKLLLSDSGFYLCAWAPDGAYEQYFGPGTRLTVT.

The V call is TRBV27, the J call TRBJ1-6, with 7 bases lining up with TRBD1. The CDR3 extends over 14 amino acids. V lost 7 bases, J lost 10 bases, and 10 bases stayed unmatched. Germline loops: CDR1 MNHEY, CDR2 SMNVEV (reference sequence). The CDR3 sequence is CASTWTGVKSPLHF. In DNA, the CDR3 is TGTGCCAGCACCTGGACAGGTGTGAAATCACCCCTCCACTTT.

Here the CDR3 reads CASSQDRGTPYEQYF. The DNA for the CDR3 is TGCGCCAGCAGCCAAGATCGGGGGACCCCCTACGAGCAGTACTTC. The V and J genes are TRBV4-3 and TRBJ2-7; perhaps TRBD2 as D (6 bases). Trimming removed 0 bases from V and 2 bases from J, with 11 bases in between. The CDR3 has 15 amino acids. The germline V gene encodes CDR1 LGHNA and CDR2 YSLEER.

This clonotype was counted many times. This chain uses TRBV10-3 with TRBJ2-7; weak D call: TRBD1 (6 bases). The V end lost 2 bases, the J end lost 4 bases, and 15 bases lay between the germline ends. This CDR3 region has 15 residues. Per the germline V gene, CDR1 is ENHRY and CDR2 is SYGVKD. The CDR3 loop reads CAISEGVAGTYEQYF. The DNA for the CDR3 is TGTGCCATCAGTGAGGGTGTAGCAGGGACATACGAGCAGTACTTC.

This clonotype was seen repeatedly, ten times or more. The V call is TRBV2, the J call TRBJ2-5; 8 bases are shared with TRBD2. Germline V gene sequence: CDR1 SNHLY, CDR2 FYNNEI. This CDR3 is 15 amino acids long. After removal of 6 bases from V and 4 bases from J, the junction contained 10 bases not matched to a gene. CDR3 loop: CASRAFERELETQYF. CDR3 nucleotide sequence: TGTGCCAGCAGGGCCTTTGAGCGGGAGCTAGAGACCCAGTACTTC.

This clonotype was detected many times. The V gene is TRBV23-1, the J gene TRBJ2-7, with a weak D call TRBD1 (5 bases). TRBV23-1 is labeled an ORF, and its function is uncertain. Trimming left V 5 bases short and J 3 bases short, with 8 bases between. The CDR3 is made up of 12 amino acids. CDR3 in amino acids: CASSARVYEQYF. In DNA form, the CDR3 reads TGCGCCAGCAGTGCCAGGGTCTACGAGCAGTACTTC.

The chain links TRBV27 to TRBJ2-7, with 9 bases aligning to TRBD1. Trimming cost V 3 bases and J 5 bases; bases outside gene matches: 11. Looked up from germline, CDR1 is MNHEY and CDR2 is SMNVEV (reference sequence). The CDR3 is 16 residues long. CDR3 sequence: CASSLDPGQGSDEQYF. The DNA of the CDR3 is TGTGCCAGCAGTTTGGATCCGGGACAGGGATCCGACGAGCAGTACTTC.

Concerning this clonotype itself: A far bigger clonotype differs at one base, so this is likely a read error. V and J are TRBV6-5 and TRBJ2-1; D unclear. Trimming pared 8 bases from V and 9 bases from J, leaving 11 bases between. CDR1 is MNHEY, CDR2 SVGAGI, per germline. CDR3 length equals 11 residues. CDR3 nucleotides: TGTGCCAGCGAAAACGCCGGTGAGCAGTTCTTC. It is translated as CASENAGEQFF.

This clonotype has just one count. The gene calls are TRBV2 and TRBJ2-1, with 9 nucleotides matching TRBD1. V shed 2 bases, J shed 7 bases, and the junction held 9 bases outside the gene matches. The CDR3 has 16 amino acids. CDR1 is SNHLY and CDR2 is FYNNEI in the germline V gene. The CDR3 here is CASSERGQGEGNEQFF. The CDR3, as DNA: TGTGCCAGCAGTGAACGGGGACAGGGAGAGGGAAATGAGCAGTTCTTC.

This clonotype was observed at least ten times. The rearrangement joins TRBV29-1 to TRBJ2-5; a weak D match, TRBD2 (6 bases). The CDR3 totals 14 residues. Trimming cost V 4 bases and J 1 base, with 13 bases left between them. Germline CDR1 SQVTM, CDR2 ANQGSEA. This CDR3 is CSVGEAGIQETQYF. The CDR3 DNA follows: TGCAGCGTTGGTGAGGCGGGAATCCAAGAGACCCAGTACTTC.

This clonotype was detected ten times or more. J is TRBJ2-6 and V is TRBV5-1, with no clear D. Germline assignment: CDR1 SGHRS and CDR2 YFSETQ. Trimming pared 5 bases from V and 9 bases from J, leaving 18 bases between. The CDR3 totals 15 residues. CDR3 in DNA: TGCGCCAGCAGAGAGCTGGACGCCCACAACAACGTCCTGACTTTC. Its translation is CASRELDAHNNVLTF.

This clonotype was detected ten times or more. The chain uses TRBV20-1 and TRBJ2-7, with 12 bases that match TRBD2. Germline V CDR1 and CDR2: DFQATT, SNEGSKA (reference sequence). V was pared by 7 bases and J by 5 bases, with 3 bases of the junction left unmatched. This CDR3 is 12 amino acids long. DNA of the CDR3: TGCAGTGGGACTAGCGGGAAAGACGAGCAGTACTTC. This sequence encodes CSGTSGKDEQYF.

This chain joins TRBV20-1 and TRBJ1-5, with D perhaps matching TRBD1 (5 bases). The CDR3 runs 15 residues. V lost 2 bases and J lost 7, with 18 bases in between. Per the germline V gene, CDR1 is DFQATT and CDR2 is SNEGSKA (reference sequence). CDR3 loop: CSARTGPKTNQPQHF. The CDR3 DNA follows: TGCAGTGCTAGAACGGGACCAAAAACGAACCAGCCCCAGCATTTT.